Listed here is a single T cell receptor (beta chain). This entry comes from a study of shared clonotypes between healthy human individuals. The protocol was immunoSEQ multiplex PCR, while the TCRdb copy is restricted to in-frame clones and leaves out a portion. Here the sample spans 1,500,000 or so clones, approximately 98.5% being singletons. CDR1 is KGHSH, CDR2 LQKENI, per germline. Germline trimming cut 1 base from V and 6 bases from J; bases unmatched to any gene: 4. The CDR3 covers 15 residues. The J gene is TRBJ2-3, the V gene TRBV18; 10 bases agree with TRBD2. This sequence originates from a man younger than 40 in good health. The sample consisted of naive CD4+ T cells sorted from blood. Subset of the sample: CD45RA+ positively selected. CDR3 coding DNA: TGTGCCAGCTCACCACTGGCTAGCGGGAGTGATACGCAGTATTTT. It is translated as CASSPLASGSDTQYF.